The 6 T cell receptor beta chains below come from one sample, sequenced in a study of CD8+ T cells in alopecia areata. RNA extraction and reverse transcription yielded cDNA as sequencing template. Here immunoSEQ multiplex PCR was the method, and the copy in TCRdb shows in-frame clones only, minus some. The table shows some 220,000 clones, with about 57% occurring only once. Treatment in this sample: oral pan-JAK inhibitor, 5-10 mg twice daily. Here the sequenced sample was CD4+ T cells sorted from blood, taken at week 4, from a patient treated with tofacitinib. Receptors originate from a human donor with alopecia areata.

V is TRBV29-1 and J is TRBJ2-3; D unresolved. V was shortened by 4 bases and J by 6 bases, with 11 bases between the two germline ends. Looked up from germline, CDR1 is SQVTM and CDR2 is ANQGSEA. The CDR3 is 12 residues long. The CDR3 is CSVGASMDTQYF. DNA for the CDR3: TGCAGCGTTGGTGCTAGTATGGATACGCAGTATTTT.

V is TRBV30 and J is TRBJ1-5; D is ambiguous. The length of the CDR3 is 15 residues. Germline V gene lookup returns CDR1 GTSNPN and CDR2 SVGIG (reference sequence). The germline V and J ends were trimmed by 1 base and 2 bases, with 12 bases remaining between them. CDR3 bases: TGTGCCTGGAGTGAGGGAGGTAATGGCAATCAGCCCCAGCATTTT. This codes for CAWSEGGNGNQPQHF.

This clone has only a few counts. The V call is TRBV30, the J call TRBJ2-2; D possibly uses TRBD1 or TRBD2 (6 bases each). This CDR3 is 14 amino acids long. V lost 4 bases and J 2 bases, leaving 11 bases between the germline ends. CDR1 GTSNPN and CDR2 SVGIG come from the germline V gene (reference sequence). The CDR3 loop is CAWTGGHNTGELFF. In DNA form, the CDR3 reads TGTGCCTGGACCGGGGGACACAACACCGGGGAGCTGTTTTTT.

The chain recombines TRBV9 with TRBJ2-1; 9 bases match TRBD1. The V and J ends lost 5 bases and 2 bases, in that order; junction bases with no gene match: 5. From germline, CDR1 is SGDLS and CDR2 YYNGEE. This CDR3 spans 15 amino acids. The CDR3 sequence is CASSSTGGAYNEQFF. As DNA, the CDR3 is TGTGCCAGCAGTTCTACAGGGGGCGCCTACAATGAGCAGTTCTTC.

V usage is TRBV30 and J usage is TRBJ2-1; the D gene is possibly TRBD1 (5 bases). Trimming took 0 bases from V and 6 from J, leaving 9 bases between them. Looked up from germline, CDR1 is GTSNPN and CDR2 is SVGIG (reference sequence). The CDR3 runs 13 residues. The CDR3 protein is CAWSVRRGNEQFF. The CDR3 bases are TGTGCCTGGAGTGTACGTAGGGGCAATGAGCAGTTCTTC.

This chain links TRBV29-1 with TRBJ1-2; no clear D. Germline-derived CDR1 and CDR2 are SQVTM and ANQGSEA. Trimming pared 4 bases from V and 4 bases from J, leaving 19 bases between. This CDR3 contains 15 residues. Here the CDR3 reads CSVAPDNTNLYGYTF. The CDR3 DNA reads TGCAGCGTTGCGCCAGACAACACAAACCTCTATGGCTACACCTTC.